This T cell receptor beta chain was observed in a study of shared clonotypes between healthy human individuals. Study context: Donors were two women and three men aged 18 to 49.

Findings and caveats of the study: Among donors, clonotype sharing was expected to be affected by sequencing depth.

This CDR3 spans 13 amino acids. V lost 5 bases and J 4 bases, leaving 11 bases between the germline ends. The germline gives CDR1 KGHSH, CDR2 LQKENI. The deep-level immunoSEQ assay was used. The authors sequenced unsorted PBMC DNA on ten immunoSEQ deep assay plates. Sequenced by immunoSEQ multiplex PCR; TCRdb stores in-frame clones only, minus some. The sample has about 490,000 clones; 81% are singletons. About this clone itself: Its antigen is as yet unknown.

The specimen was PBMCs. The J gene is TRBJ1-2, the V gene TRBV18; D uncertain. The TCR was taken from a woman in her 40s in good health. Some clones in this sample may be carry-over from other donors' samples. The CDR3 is CASSFEEGYGYTF. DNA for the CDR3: TGTGCCAGCTCATTCGAAGAGGGCTATGGCTACACCTTC.